The 12 T cell receptor beta chains reported below all come from one sample, sequenced in a study of T cell responses to AZD1222 COVID-19 vaccine. Repertoires were generated with immunoSEQ multiplex PCR, while TCRdb's copy carries only in-frame clones and drops some. The data contain approximately 120,000 clones, over 80% of them singletons. The sequencing here drew on peripheral blood, taken on day 0 of AZD1222 vaccination. The receptor set was obtained from an adult in good health.

V is TRBV12-3 or TRBV12-4 and J is TRBJ1-5; D gene uncertain. This CDR3 has 12 amino acids. V lost 3 bases and J 2 bases, leaving 2 bases between the germline ends. CDR3 sequence (DNA): TGTGCCAGCAGTTTCCGCAATCAGCCCCAGCATTTT. Translated: CASSFRNQPQHF.

This clone occurred once. The genes are TRBV6-5 and TRBJ1-5, with a possible D match to TRBD1 (6 bases). The CDR3 length is 14 residues. CDR1 and CDR2 (germline): MNHEY, SVGAGI. V gave up 9 bases and J gave up 4 bases, with 16 bases separating them. CDR3: CASRGRWNNQPQHF. CDR3 bases: TGTGCCAGTAGGGGGAGGTGGAATAATCAGCCCCAGCATTTT.

The CDR3 reads CASSYTGDTEAFF. The CDR3 bases are TGTGCCAGCAGTTACACGGGGGACACTGAAGCTTTCTTT. The chain links TRBV6-2 or TRBV6-3 to TRBJ1-1; D perhaps matches TRBD1 (5 bases). The CDR3 consists of 13 residues. Germline values: CDR1 MNHEY, CDR2 SVGEGT. Between the trimmed V and J ends, which lost 2 bases and 3 bases, there was a span of 7 bases.

V is TRBV10-1 and J is TRBJ2-3, with 9 bases fitting TRBD1. V dropped 0 bases and J dropped 6; count of bases not matched to a gene: 7. This CDR3 comprises 16 residues. In germline, CDR1 is WNHNN, CDR2 SYGVQD (reference sequence). The CDR3: CASSESTGGSPDTQYF. CDR3 nucleotides: TGCGCCAGCAGTGAGTCTACAGGGGGCAGCCCCGATACGCAGTATTTT.

The chain links TRBV13 to TRBJ2-1, with 8 bases that match TRBD2. With 5 bases clipped from V and 9 bases from J, the junction kept 12 bases outside the gene matches. The CDR3 runs to 15 residues. Germline CDR1 and CDR2: PRHDT and FYEKMQ (reference sequence). The CDR3 loop is CASSPQTSGGGEQFF. The CDR3 DNA sequence: TGTGCCAGCAGCCCCCAAACTAGCGGCGGGGGTGAGCAGTTCTTC.

DNA of the CDR3: TGTGCCAGCAGCTTAGCCAGTCGACTAGCGGGGGCCAACGAGCAGTACTTC. Its translation: CASSLASRLAGANEQYF. V usage is TRBV7-2 and J usage is TRBJ2-7, with 12 positions matching TRBD2. Trimming cost V 0 bases and J 5 bases; bases outside gene matches: 8. This CDR3 region has 17 residues. CDR1 is SGHTA and CDR2 is FQGNSA in the germline V gene.

This clone was observed once. V is TRBV11-2 and J is TRBJ2-7; D may be TRBD2 (5 bases). The CDR3 runs 15 residues. The ends were cut back, 3 bases at V and 6 bases at J, with 18 bases in the middle. Germline V gene sequence: CDR1 SGHAT, CDR2 FQNNGV. This CDR3 is CASSFLGLAVGEQYF. The CDR3 DNA is TGTGCCAGCAGCTTTCTTGGGCTAGCCGTCGGCGAGCAGTACTTC.

The V and J genes are TRBV15 and TRBJ1-1, with TRBD1 as a possible D gene (6 bases). The CDR3 extends over 13 amino acids. Trimming cost V 5 bases and J 3 bases, with 10 bases left between them. Germline assignment: CDR1 LNHNV and CDR2 YYDKDF (reference sequence). The DNA of the CDR3 is TGTGCCACCAGCGCAGGGGTTCACACTGAAGCTTTCTTT. Encoded protein: CATSAGVHTEAFF. Based on the CDR3 plus reference TRBV15 and TRBJ1-1, the full variable domain is DAMVIQNPRYQVTQFGKPVTLSCSQTLNHNVMYWYQQKSSQAPKLLFHYYDKDFNNEADTPDNFQSRRPNTSFCFLDIRSPGLGDTAMYLCATSAGVHTEAFFGQGTRLTVV.

The J gene is TRBJ1-4, the V gene TRBV7-2, with D unresolved. CDR3 length: 14 residues. The germline gives CDR1 SGHTA, CDR2 FQGNSA. Trimming pared 5 bases from V and 0 bases from J, leaving 7 bases between. The CDR3 sequence is CASSLQATNEKLFF. CDR3 nucleotides: TGTGCCAGCAGCCTACAAGCAACTAATGAAAAACTGTTTTTT.

This clone came up once. The rearrangement joins TRBV7-8 to TRBJ1-2; D is undetermined. This CDR3 comprises 14 residues. Trimming pared 2 bases from V and 2 bases from J, leaving 9 bases between. Germline V gene data show CDR1 as SGHVS and CDR2 as FQNEAQ. The CDR3 DNA follows: TGTGCCAGCAGCTTACACCGTTTGAACTATGGCTACACCTTC. Its translation: CASSLHRLNYGYTF. Based on the CDR3 plus reference TRBV7-8 and TRBJ1-2, the full variable domain is GAGVSQSPRYKVAKRGQDVALRCDPISGHVSLFWYQQALGQGPEFLTYFQNEAQLDKSGLPSDRFFAERPEGSVSTLKIQRTQQEDSAVYLCASSLHRLNYGYTFGSGTRLTVV.

The chain joins TRBV4-1 to TRBJ1-2; TRBD1 agrees at 7 bases. Trimming cost V 5 bases and J 2 bases; bases outside gene matches: 8. The CDR3 sequence is 15 residues long. The germline V gene encodes CDR1 MGHRA and CDR2 YSYEKL. This CDR3 reads CASSINRGQNYGYTF. The CDR3 DNA sequence: TGCGCCAGCAGCATTAACAGGGGACAGAACTATGGCTACACCTTC.

The chain uses TRBV5-4 and TRBJ1-3, with 8 bases matching TRBD1. The germline gives CDR1 SGHNT, CDR2 YYREEE (reference sequence). J lost 4 bases, V lost 0 bases, and 3 bases had no gene match. This CDR3 is built from 15 residues. The CDR3 bases are TGTGCCAGCAGCTTGGGGCAGGGGGCAGGAAACACCATATATTTT. Protein product: CASSLGQGAGNTIYF.